The rows below give T cell receptor beta chains drawn from one sample of a study of blood T cells in healthy people across ages. TCRdb re-analysed the 5' RACE reads in MiXCR, keeping a single row per CDR3 protein. The table has under 2,000,000 distinct CDR3 sequences, 40% to 55% seen once. Material: blood. These receptors originate from a woman between 35 and 50 years old in good health. Both conserved end residues are part of each CDR3. D genes are given only for firm matches. Only some rows state a clone size, as once, few, many or a class for expanded clones.

cdr3_aa cdr3_nt cdr3_length d_call j_call clone_size v_call
CAIRPAGSETQYF TGTGCCATCAGGCCAGCGGGGTCAGAGACCCAGTACTTC 13 TRBD2 TRBJ2-5 - TRBV10-3
CSARERTPTSYNEQFF TGCAGTGCTAGAGAGCGGACTCCGACCTCCTACAATGAGCAGTTCTTC 16 - TRBJ2-1 once TRBV20-1
CATSRRQGLGNTEAFF TGTGCCACCAGCCGCCGACAGGGGTTAGGGAACACTGAAGCTTTCTTT 16 TRBD1 TRBJ1-1 few TRBV15
CSGARDNSEQYF TGCAGCGGAGCCCGGGACAACAGCGAGCAGTACTTC 12 - TRBJ2-7 - TRBV29-1
CASSEGLAGGVLYF TGTGCCAGCAGCGAGGGACTAGCGGGGGGGGTCCTGTATTTT 14 TRBD2 TRBJ2-3 - TRBV7-2
CASQNAYEQYF TGTGCCAGCCAGAACGCCTACGAGCAGTACTTC 11 - TRBJ2-7 - TRBV11-2
CASSLLGTGGQETQYF TGTGCCAGCAGTTTATTGGGGACTGGGGGTCAAGAGACCCAGTACTTC 16 - TRBJ2-5 few TRBV28
CATSRDRGQGFTEAFF TGTGCCACCAGCAGAGATCGAGGCCAGGGTTTCACTGAAGCTTTCTTT 16 - TRBJ1-1 - TRBV15
CATSRDLPQGAWTGELNEQFF TGTGCCACCAGCAGAGATCTTCCGCAGGGGGCATGGACCGGGGAGCTCAATGAGCAGTTCTTC 21 TRBD1 TRBJ2-1 - TRBV15
CASSQEEAGGRETQYF TGTGCCAGCAGCCAAGAGGAGGCGGGGGGGCGAGAGACCCAGTACTTC 16 TRBD2 TRBJ2-5 once TRBV4-2
CASSSGPAQGADGANVLTF TGTGCCAGCAGCTCGGGTCCGGCACAGGGGGCGGATGGGGCCAACGTCCTGACTTTC 19 TRBD1 TRBJ2-6 once TRBV11-2
CASRTTFSYNEQFF TGTGCCAGCAGAACCACCTTCTCCTACAATGAGCAGTTCTTC 14 - TRBJ2-1 - TRBV4-2
CASSLTGSISPLHF TGTGCCAGCAGCCTAACAGGGAGTATTTCACCCCTCCACTTT 14 - TRBJ1-6 few TRBV6-6
CASSQDRDHYGYTF TGCGCCAGCAGCCAAGATCGGGACCACTATGGCTACACCTTC 14 - TRBJ1-2 - TRBV4-3
CASSPRLADDYKEQYF TGTGCCAGCAGCCCGCGACTAGCGGACGACTACAAGGAGCAGTACTTC 16 TRBD2 TRBJ2-7 once TRBV7-8
CASSRWDSNYEQYF TGTGCCAGCAGCCGGTGGGACAGCAACTACGAGCAGTACTTC 14 TRBD1 TRBJ2-7 - TRBV7-9
CASSHAQRGTEAFF TGTGCCAGCAGCCATGCCCAGCGGGGCACTGAAGCTTTCTTT 14 - TRBJ1-1 - TRBV4-2
CASRTPGTTDTQYF TGTGCCAGCAGAACCCCCGGGACAACAGATACGCAGTATTTT 14 - TRBJ2-3 - TRBV6-5
CASSQQADQPQHF TGTGCCAGCAGCCAGCAGGCTGATCAGCCCCAGCATTTT 13 - TRBJ1-5 - TRBV4-2
CSVGGPLGGIYNEQFF TGCAGCGTTGGGGGCCCGTTAGGAGGGATCTACAATGAGCAGTTCTTC 16 - TRBJ2-1 - TRBV29-1
CASSFGGLAGSNEQFF TGCGCCAGCAGCTTTGGAGGACTAGCGGGGTCCAATGAGCAGTTCTTC 16 TRBD2 TRBJ2-1 few TRBV5-1
CSVTQITSTDTQYF TGCAGCGTAACACAGATTACTAGCACAGATACGCAGTATTTT 14 - TRBJ2-3 - TRBV29-1
CASSPGTFYTDTQYF TGCGCCAGCAGCCCCGGGACCTTCTACACAGATACGCAGTATTTT 15 - TRBJ2-3 - TRBV5-1
CASSFARGSEQFF TGTGCCAGCAGTTTCGCTAGGGGGAGTGAGCAGTTCTTC 13 - TRBJ2-1 once TRBV27
CSVYSYYGYTF TGCAGCGTTTACAGTTACTATGGCTACACCTTC 11 - TRBJ1-2 few TRBV29-1
CTSSLRQNEQFF TGTACCAGCAGCCTTAGGCAGAATGAGCAGTTCTTC 12 - TRBJ2-1 - TRBV7-9
CASSQEAGQGNQPQHF TGCGCCAGCAGCCAAGAAGCTGGACAGGGAAATCAGCCCCAGCATTTT 16 TRBD1 TRBJ1-5 - TRBV4-1
CASSRRRYQETQYF TGTGCCAGCAGTCGGCGGAGGTACCAAGAGACCCAGTACTTC 14 - TRBJ2-5 once TRBV28
CSFQGRDYGYTF TGCAGCTTTCAGGGACGTGACTATGGCTACACCTTC 12 - TRBJ1-2 few TRBV29-1
CASSVEASGEADTQYF TGTGCCAGCAGCGTAGAGGCTAGCGGGGAAGCAGATACGCAGTATTTT 16 TRBD2 TRBJ2-3 - TRBV9
CASSPRDRRGYEQYF TGCGCCAGCAGCCCCCGGGACAGGAGGGGGTACGAGCAGTACTTC 15 TRBD1 TRBJ2-7 once TRBV5-1
CASSRGQSGDEQFF TGTGCCAGCAGCCGTGGACAGTCCGGCGATGAGCAGTTCTTC 14 - TRBJ2-1 - TRBV7-3
CASSWMDRENEKLFF TGCGCCAGCAGCTGGATGGACAGAGAGAATGAAAAACTGTTTTTT 15 - TRBJ1-4 - TRBV5-1
CASSQDLGLAGYEQYF TGTGCCAGCAGCCAAGATCTAGGACTAGCGGGGTACGAGCAGTACTTC 16 TRBD2 TRBJ2-7 - TRBV14
CASSLFRGDNEQFF TGTGCCAGCAGTTTATTCAGGGGGGACAATGAGCAGTTCTTC 14 - TRBJ2-1 - TRBV12-3/TRBV12-4
CASSYFLAKNIQYF TGTGCCAGCAGTTACTTCCTAGCCAAAAACATTCAGTACTTC 14 - TRBJ2-4 - TRBV6-6
CASSQAYRYNEQFF TGCGCCAGCAGCCAAGCCTACAGGTACAATGAGCAGTTCTTC 14 - TRBJ2-1 few TRBV4-1
CASSLGRLSVSGVETQYF TGTGCCAGCAGCTTAGGGCGGTTGAGTGTTAGTGGGGTCGAGACCCAGTACTTC 18 - TRBJ2-5 - TRBV7-6
CSAPTSGGAIGEQFF TGCAGTGCTCCCACTAGCGGGGGGGCGATTGGGGAGCAGTTCTTC 15 TRBD2 TRBJ2-1 few TRBV20-1
CASSRTENEKLFF TGTGCCAGCAGTCGGACAGAAAATGAAAAACTGTTTTTT 13 - TRBJ1-4 - TRBV6-2/TRBV6-3
CASSDTGTGSYGYTF TGTGCCAGCAGCGACACCGGGACAGGGTCCTATGGCTACACCTTC 15 TRBD1 TRBJ1-2 - TRBV27
CASSVATPGESGYTF TGTGCCAGCAGCGTAGCTACCCCAGGGGAATCGGGCTACACCTTC 15 - TRBJ1-2 few TRBV9
CASSASGIRGDGYTF TGTGCCAGCAGTGCCTCGGGAATCCGTGGGGATGGCTACACCTTC 15 - TRBJ1-2 - TRBV12-3/TRBV12-4
CASSADLAATDTQYF TGTGCCAGCAGCGCAGACCTAGCGGCCACAGATACGCAGTATTTT 15 TRBD2 TRBJ2-3 - TRBV9
CASSRYPSGVSSYEQYF TGTGCCAGCAGTCGCTACCCTAGCGGGGTAAGCTCCTACGAGCAGTACTTC 17 TRBD2 TRBJ2-7 few TRBV6-2/TRBV6-3
CASSRGLNGEYF TGTGCCAGCAGTCGGGGATTAAACGGAGAGTACTTC 12 - TRBJ2-5 - TRBV2
CVSSDTSGTGGSGYTF TGTGTCAGCAGCGACACCTCCGGGACAGGGGGCTCTGGCTACACCTTC 16 TRBD1 TRBJ1-2 - TRBV7-2
CASSFEGGETYEQYF TGTGCCAGCAGCTTCGAGGGGGGCGAAACCTACGAGCAGTACTTC 15 - TRBJ2-7 few TRBV7-2
CASSLQTGAYEQYF TGCGCCAGCAGCCTGCAGACAGGGGCCTACGAGCAGTACTTC 14 TRBD1 TRBJ2-7 few TRBV4-3
CSVAGTGSNYEQYF TGCAGCGTTGCGGGGACAGGCTCTAACTACGAGCAGTACTTC 14 TRBD1 TRBJ2-7 few TRBV29-1
CASSRRYSNQPQHF TGTGCCAGCAGCCGACGTTATAGCAATCAGCCCCAGCATTTT 14 - TRBJ1-5 - TRBV14
CSASSPPGHSNYGYTF TGCAGTGCTAGCTCCCCCCCAGGCCATTCTAACTATGGCTACACCTTC 16 - TRBJ1-2 once TRBV20-1
CASSYGGNNGQFF TGTGCCAGCAGTTACGGGGGCAACAATGGGCAGTTCTTC 13 - TRBJ2-1 - TRBV12-3/TRBV12-4
CASTLLGGYEQYF TGTGCCAGCACCTTGTTGGGTGGCTACGAGCAGTACTTC 13 - TRBJ2-7 few TRBV12-3/TRBV12-4
CASSITSGGTYNEQFF TGTGCCAGCAGCATAACTAGCGGGGGAACCTACAATGAGCAGTTCTTC 16 TRBD2 TRBJ2-1 - TRBV7-2
CASTPQGRSGANVLTF TGTGCCAGCACCCCTCAGGGGAGGTCAGGGGCCAACGTCCTGACTTTC 16 - TRBJ2-6 few TRBV7-2
CSVLHFTDTQYF TGCAGCGTTCTCCACTTCACAGATACGCAGTATTTT 12 - TRBJ2-3 - TRBV29-1
CASSTAMEGYTF TGTGCCAGCAGCACAGCCATGGAAGGGTACACCTTC 12 - TRBJ1-2 - TRBV7-9